This TCR beta chain was retrieved from a study of blood T cell repertoires in COVID-19. The germline V and J ends were trimmed by 4 bases and 8 bases, with 26 bases remaining between them. CDR3 length equals 17 residues. In germline, CDR1 is LGHDT, CDR2 YNNKEL (reference sequence). Assay used: immunoSEQ multiplex PCR; TCRdb lists only in-frame clones, some missing. The sample comprises around 190,000 clones, about 89% of which are singletons, and approximately 2% rests with the top ten. The receptor comes from a man aged 18-30 years who had recovered from COVID-19. The sequenced material came from peripheral blood. The J gene is TRBJ1-2, the V gene TRBV3-1 (or the pseudogene TRBV3-2), with D possibly TRBD1 on 6 matching bases. CDR3 coding DNA: TGTGCCAGCAGCCCAGTTACCGTTTTGTACAGGGAAGGAGGCTACACCTTC. The encoded protein is CASSPVTVLYREGGYTF.